This TCR beta chain was profiled in a study of blood T cell repertoires in COVID-19 (TCRdb year 2020). About the investigation overall: The collaborator samples originated in the United States, Italy and Spain and spanned the acute and convalescent phases of COVID-19. The prospective study material was composed of cDNA or gDNA derived from T cells, B-cell-depleted T cells, or PBMCs. Deeply sampled blood TCRbeta repertoires from subjects exposed to, actively infected with, or recovered from COVID-19 were included in the dataset. The repertoires were released in a freely available public database intended as a resource for research on the immune response to SARS-CoV-2. Samples were obtained from the ongoing ImmuneRACE study (first 160 participants) and from 1,000 to 1,500 subjects provided by 6 global collaborators. A de-identified subject ID, COVID-19 status, age in years and sex were almost always included in the sample metadata. Where available, HLA class I and class II types were obtained from metadata supplied by the sample provider rather than from assay-based typing. Overall results and qualifications from the work: How much clinical and demographic metadata was included differed by source and by participant, and the metadata was provided uncurated.

On this clone itself: Its antigen is still unknown. No base qualities exist here, and no much larger clone lies one base off it.

Samples from volunteer blood donors who had recovered from COVID-19 were contributed by a second Seattle source. Whole blood was collected in K2EDTA tubes by collaborating institutions according to the institutions' own protocols. For TCRbeta analysis, collaborator samples were shipped as frozen whole blood, as isolated PBMCs, or as DNA extracted from either sample type. The CDR3 has 14 amino acids, counting the end cysteine and phenylalanine. Of the read, only the CDR3 DNA is kept; its 42 bases are in frame from base 1. Trimming costs V 6 bases and J 2 bases, and their ends lie 10 bases apart. CDR1 SEHNR and CDR2 FQNEAQ are derived from the germline V gene (reference sequence). TCRbeta CDR3 regions were amplified from genomic DNA using the immunoSEQ Assay, a bias-controlled multiplex PCR. In the original analysis: Within the assay, amplification of reference gene primers was used to estimate how many nucleated cells each sample contained. To quantify the absolute abundance of each unique TCRbeta CDR3 rearrangement, sequence reads were collapsed and filtered. For each sample, productive Simpson clonality was calculated as the square root of Simpson's diversity index over productive rearrangements. TCRdb provides this immuneACCESS table in a form limited to in-frame rearrangements. Some clones are lacking; in checked studies, under half of them reflect an unresolved V gene, and why the rest are absent is not known. V, J and clone size derive from that table, while D and trimming were established from the DNA sequence. Recorded for this sample are 200,000 to 250,000 clones; roughly 84% of them occurred a single time. In total, the top ten clones hold 3% to 3.5% of the sample.

This clonotype was obtained from a woman under 40 who had recovered from COVID-19. Sample: peripheral blood. The rearrangement combines TRBV7-9 with TRBJ2-2; the best D guess is TRBD2, with 6 bases matching. At the DNA level, the sequence is TGTGCCAGCAGGACGGGGGTTAACACCGGGGAGCTGTTTTTT. This translates into CASRTGVNTGELFF.